This T cell receptor beta chain comes out of a study of blood T cells in healthy people across ages. A second PCR of about 6 to 11 cycles used a sample-barcoded 5' primer and a J-beta primer mix. TCRdb ran MiXCR on the 5' RACE reads and lists one entry per CDR3 protein. The sample has more than 900,000 distinct CDR3 sequences, under 30% seen once. This clonotype was found a few times. Germline assignment: CDR1 SGHRS and CDR2 YFSETQ. The CDR3 contains 18 residues. This sample also belongs to another study, concerning T cells of mothers and their children.

Specimen: blood. The V call is TRBV5-1, the J call TRBJ2-5, with 9 bases matching TRBD1. The J call is uncertain, as TRBJ2-1 better fits the DNA end. The sequence came from a girl aged 2 to 9 in good health. The CDR3 region is CASRISGRRDRVYNEQFF. The DNA for the CDR3 is TGCGCCAGCCGCATTAGTGGCCGTCGGGACAGGGTCTACAATGAGCAGTTCTTC.